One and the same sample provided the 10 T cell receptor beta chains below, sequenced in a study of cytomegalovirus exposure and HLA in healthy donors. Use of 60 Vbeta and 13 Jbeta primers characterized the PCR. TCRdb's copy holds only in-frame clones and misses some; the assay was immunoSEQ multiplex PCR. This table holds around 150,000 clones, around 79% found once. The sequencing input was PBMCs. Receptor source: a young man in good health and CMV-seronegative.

CDR3 in amino acids: CASSSREREVDEQYF. The CDR3 DNA follows: TGTGCCAGCTCCTCTAGGGAGCGGGAGGTAGACGAGCAGTACTTC. The genes are TRBV18 and TRBJ2-7; TRBD2 aligns across 9 bases. Trimming at V came to 6 bases and at J to 5 bases, leaving 11 bases not matched to a gene. Germline V CDR1 and CDR2: KGHSH, LQKENI. The CDR3 spans 15 residues.

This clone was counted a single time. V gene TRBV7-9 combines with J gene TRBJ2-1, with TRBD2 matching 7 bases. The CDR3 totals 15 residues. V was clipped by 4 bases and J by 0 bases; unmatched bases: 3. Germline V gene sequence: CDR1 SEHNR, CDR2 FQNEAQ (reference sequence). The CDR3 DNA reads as TGTGCCAGCAGCTCCGGGACTACCTCCTACAATGAGCAGTTCTTC. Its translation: CASSSGTTSYNEQFF. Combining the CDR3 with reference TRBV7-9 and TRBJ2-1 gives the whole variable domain DTGVSQNPRHKITKRGQNVTFRCDPISEHNRLYWYRQTLGQGPEFLTYFQNEAQLEKSRLLSDRFSAERPKGSFSTLEIQRTEQGDSAMYLCASSSGTTSYNEQFFGPGTRLTVL.

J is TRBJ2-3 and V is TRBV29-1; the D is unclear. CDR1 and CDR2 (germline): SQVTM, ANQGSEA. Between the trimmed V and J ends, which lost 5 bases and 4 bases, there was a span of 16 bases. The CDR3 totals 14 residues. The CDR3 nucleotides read TGCAGCGTTTCGGGTCGGTTGCGTGCAGATACGCAGTATTTT. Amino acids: CSVSGRLRADTQYF.

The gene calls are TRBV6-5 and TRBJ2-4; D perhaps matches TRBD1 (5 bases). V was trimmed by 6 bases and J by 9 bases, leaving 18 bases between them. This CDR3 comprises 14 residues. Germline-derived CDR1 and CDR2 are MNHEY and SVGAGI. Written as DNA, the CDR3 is TGTGCCAGCAGCTCTCCCTCAGGGCTTCGCATTCAGTACTTC. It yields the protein CASSSPSGLRIQYF.

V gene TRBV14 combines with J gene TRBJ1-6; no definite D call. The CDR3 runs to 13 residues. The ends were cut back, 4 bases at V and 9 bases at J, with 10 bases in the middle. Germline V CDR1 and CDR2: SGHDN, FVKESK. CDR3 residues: CASSPSGGSPLHF. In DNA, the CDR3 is TGTGCCAGCAGCCCCTCGGGAGGTTCACCCCTCCACTTT.

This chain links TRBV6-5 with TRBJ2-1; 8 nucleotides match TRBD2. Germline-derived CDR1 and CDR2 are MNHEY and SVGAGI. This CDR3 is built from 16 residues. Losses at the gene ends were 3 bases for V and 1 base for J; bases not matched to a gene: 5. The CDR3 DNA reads TGTGCCAGCAGTTATACTAGCGGCGAATCCTACAATGAGCAGTTCTTC. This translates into CASSYTSGESYNEQFF.

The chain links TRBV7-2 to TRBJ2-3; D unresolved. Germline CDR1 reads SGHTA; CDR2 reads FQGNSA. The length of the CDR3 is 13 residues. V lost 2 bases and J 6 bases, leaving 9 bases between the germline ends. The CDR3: CASSLSVQDTQYF. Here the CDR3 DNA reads TGTGCCAGCAGCTTATCCGTTCAGGATACGCAGTATTTT.

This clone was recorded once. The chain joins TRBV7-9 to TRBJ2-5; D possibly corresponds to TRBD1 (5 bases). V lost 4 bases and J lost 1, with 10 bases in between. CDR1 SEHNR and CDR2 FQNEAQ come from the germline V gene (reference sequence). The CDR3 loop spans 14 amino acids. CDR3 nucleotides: TGTGCCAGCAGCTCGACAGCCACCCAAGAGACCCAGTACTTC. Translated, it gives CASSSTATQETQYF.

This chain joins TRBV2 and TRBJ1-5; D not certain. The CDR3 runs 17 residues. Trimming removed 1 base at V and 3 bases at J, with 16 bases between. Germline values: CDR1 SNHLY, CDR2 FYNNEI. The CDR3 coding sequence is TGTGCCAGCAGTGAAGACCCCCTCCCAGATGACAATCAGCCCCAGCATTTT. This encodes CASSEDPLPDDNQPQHF.

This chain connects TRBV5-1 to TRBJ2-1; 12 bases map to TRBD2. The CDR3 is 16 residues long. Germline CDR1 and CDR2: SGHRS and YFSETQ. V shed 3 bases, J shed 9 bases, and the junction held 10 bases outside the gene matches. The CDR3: CASSSSSGGAGGEQFF. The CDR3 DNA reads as TGCGCCAGCAGCTCCTCTAGCGGGGGGGCGGGAGGTGAGCAGTTCTTC.